This section outlines one TCR beta chain sequence together with its context. Its cognate antigen is unknown. This record comes from a study of radiotherapy plus CTLA-4 blockade in lung cancer. Study-wide findings and caveats: The best prediction of response reportedly came from early blood T cell clone dynamics, with interferon-beta.

TCRdb keeps only in-frame clones here, not all; method: immunoSEQ multiplex PCR. This table has approximately 77,000 clones, around 80% appearing once. Germline CDR1 MGHRA, CDR2 YSYEKL. CDR3 length equals 13 residues. The V end was cut by 5 bases, the J end by 7 bases, with 15 bases between. The chain couples TRBV4-1 to TRBJ2-7; TRBD1 might be the D (5 bases). The material sequenced was peripheral blood, taken from a patient treated with radiotherapy plus ipilimumab. This receptor was obtained from a human donor with non-small cell lung cancer who had stable disease on radiotherapy plus ipilimumab. This chain's CDR3 is CASSGYTQGEQYF. The DNA of the CDR3 is TGCGCCAGCAGCGGTTACACGCAGGGAGAGCAGTACTTC.